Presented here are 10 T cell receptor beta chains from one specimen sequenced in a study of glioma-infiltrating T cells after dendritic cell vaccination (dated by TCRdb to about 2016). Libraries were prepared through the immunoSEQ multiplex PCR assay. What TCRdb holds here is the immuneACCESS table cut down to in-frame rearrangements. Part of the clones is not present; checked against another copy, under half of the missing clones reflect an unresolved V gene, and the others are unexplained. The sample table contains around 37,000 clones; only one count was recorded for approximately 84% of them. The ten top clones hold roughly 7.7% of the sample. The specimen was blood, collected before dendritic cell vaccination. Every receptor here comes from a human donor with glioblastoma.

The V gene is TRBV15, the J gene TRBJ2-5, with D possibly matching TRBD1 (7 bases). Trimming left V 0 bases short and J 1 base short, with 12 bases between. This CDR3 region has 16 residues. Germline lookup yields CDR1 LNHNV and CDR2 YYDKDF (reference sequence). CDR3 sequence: CATSREHQGGQETQYF. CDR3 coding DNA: TGTGCCACCAGCAGAGAGCACCAGGGGGGCCAAGAGACCCAGTACTTC.

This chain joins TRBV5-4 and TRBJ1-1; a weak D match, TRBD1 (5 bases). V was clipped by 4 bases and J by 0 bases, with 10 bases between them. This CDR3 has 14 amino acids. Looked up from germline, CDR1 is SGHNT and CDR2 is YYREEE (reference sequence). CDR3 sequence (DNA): TGTGCCAGCAGCCTACCGACAGTGAACACTGAAGCTTTCTTT. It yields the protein CASSLPTVNTEAFF.

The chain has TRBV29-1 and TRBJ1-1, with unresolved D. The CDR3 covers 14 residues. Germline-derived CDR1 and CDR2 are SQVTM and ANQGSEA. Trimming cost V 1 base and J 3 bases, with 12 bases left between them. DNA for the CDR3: TGCAGCGTTGAAGCGGCGGGGATCTACACTGAAGCTTTCTTT. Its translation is CSVEAAGIYTEAFF.

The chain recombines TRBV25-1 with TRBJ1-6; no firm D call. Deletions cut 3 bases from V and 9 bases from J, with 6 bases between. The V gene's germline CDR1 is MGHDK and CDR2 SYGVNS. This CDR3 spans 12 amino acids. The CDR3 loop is CASSEGSSPLHF. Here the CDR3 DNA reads TGTGCCAGCAGTGAGGGGAGTTCACCCCTCCACTTT.

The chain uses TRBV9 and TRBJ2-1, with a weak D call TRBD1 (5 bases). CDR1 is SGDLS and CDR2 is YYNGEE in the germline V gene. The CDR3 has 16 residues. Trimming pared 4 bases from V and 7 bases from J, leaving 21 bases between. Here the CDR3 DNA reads TGTGCCAGCAGCCCACAGGACACGCCATTGGGGAATGAGCAGTTCTTC. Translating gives CASSPQDTPLGNEQFF.

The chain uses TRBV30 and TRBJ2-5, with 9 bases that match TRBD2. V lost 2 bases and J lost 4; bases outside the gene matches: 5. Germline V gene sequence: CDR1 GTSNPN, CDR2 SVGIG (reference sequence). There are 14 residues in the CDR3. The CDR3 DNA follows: TGTGCCTGGAGTACAGGCGGGGGGGCAGAGACCCAGTACTTC. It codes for CAWSTGGGAETQYF. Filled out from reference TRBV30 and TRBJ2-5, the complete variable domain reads SQTIHQWPATLVQPVGSPLSLECTVEGTSNPNLYWYRQAAGRGLQLLFYSVGIGQISSEVPQNLSASRPQDRQFILSSKKLLLSDSGFYLCAWSTGGGAETQYFGPGTRLLVL.

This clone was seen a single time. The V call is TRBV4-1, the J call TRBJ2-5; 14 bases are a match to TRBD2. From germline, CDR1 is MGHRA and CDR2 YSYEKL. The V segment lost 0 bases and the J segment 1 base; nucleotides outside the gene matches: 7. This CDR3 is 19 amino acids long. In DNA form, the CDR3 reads TGCGCCAGCAGCCAAGAAACCGGGACTAGCGGGGGACTCCAAGAGACCCAGTACTTC. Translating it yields CASSQETGTSGGLQETQYF.

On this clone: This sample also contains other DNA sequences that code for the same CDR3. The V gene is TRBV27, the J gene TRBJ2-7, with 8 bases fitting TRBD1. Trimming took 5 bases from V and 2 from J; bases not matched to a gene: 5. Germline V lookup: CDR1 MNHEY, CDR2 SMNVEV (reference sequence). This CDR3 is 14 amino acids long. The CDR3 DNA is TGTGCCAGCAGTCTCGGACAGGGAACCTACGAGCAGTACTTC. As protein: CASSLGQGTYEQYF.

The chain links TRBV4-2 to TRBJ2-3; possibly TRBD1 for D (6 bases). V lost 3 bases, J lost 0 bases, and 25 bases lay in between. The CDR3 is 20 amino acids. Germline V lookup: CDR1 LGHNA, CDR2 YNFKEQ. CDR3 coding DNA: TGTGCCAGCAGCCACCCGACAGGTCAAGGGCCGGTAATAAGCACAGATACGCAGTATTTT. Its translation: CASSHPTGQGPVISTDTQYF.

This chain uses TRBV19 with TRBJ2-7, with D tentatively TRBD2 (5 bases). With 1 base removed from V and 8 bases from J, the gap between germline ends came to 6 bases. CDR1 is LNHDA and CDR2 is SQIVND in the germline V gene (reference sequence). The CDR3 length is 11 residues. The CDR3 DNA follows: TGTGCCAGTAGTATAGGGGAGAAGCAGTACTTC. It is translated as CASSIGEKQYF.